These 31 T cell receptor beta chains were sequenced from one sample in a study of T cells in Graves' hyperthyroidism and ophthalmopathy. TCR beta CDR3 region amplification was performed from RNA transcripts. A set of HTBI primers served as the primers for a first-round RT-PCR of the TCR CDR3. TCRdb analysed the multiplex PCR reads with MiXCR anew, one entry per CDR3 protein. This sample has hundreds of thousands of distinct CDR3 sequences, with 15% to 20% found just once. Sequencing input: blood. These receptors originate from a woman aged 45-65 years with Graves' hyperthyroidism that later progressed to Graves' ophthalmopathy.

The gene calls are TRBV29-1 and TRBJ1-2, with 7 bases that match TRBD1. V dropped 0 bases and J dropped 9; count of bases not matched to a gene: 7. This CDR3 region has 13 residues. Germline lookup yields CDR1 SQVTM and CDR2 ANQGSEA. CDR3 protein: CSVEDPRGRSYTF. CDR3 nucleotide sequence: TGCAGCGTTGAAGACCCCAGGGGGAGAAGCTACACCTTC. Complete variable domain (other parts from reference TRBV29-1 and TRBJ1-2): SAVISQKPSRDICQRGTSLTIQCQVDSQVTMMFWYRQQPGQSLTLIATANQGSEATYESGFVIDKFPISRPNLTFSTLTVSNMSPEDSSIYLCSVEDPRGRSYTFGSGTRLTVV.

V is TRBV10-3 and J is TRBJ1-1; 7 bases line up with TRBD1. Germline CDR1 is ENHRY and CDR2 is SYGVKD. Trimming took 6 bases from V and 2 from J; bases not matched to a gene: 9. The CDR3 runs to 15 residues. In DNA, the CDR3 is TGTGCCATCAGCTTCGAACAGGGGAGTAACACTGAAGCTTTCTTT. It yields the protein CAISFEQGSNTEAFF.

J is TRBJ2-6 and V is TRBV5-1; D uncertain. The germline V gene has CDR1 SGHRS and CDR2 YFSETQ. V gave up 0 bases and J gave up 0 bases, with 10 bases separating them. The CDR3 is 17 residues long. CDR3 protein: CASSLDQFGSGANVLTF. CDR3 DNA sequence: TGCGCCAGCAGCTTGGATCAGTTTGGCTCTGGGGCCAACGTCCTGACTTTC.

There are a few counts of this clonotype. V usage is TRBV10-3 and J usage is TRBJ2-3; tentative D call: TRBD1 (5 bases). This CDR3 is 17 amino acids long. Trimming cost V 4 bases and J 0 bases, with 17 bases left between them. Germline-derived CDR1 and CDR2 are ENHRY and SYGVKD. CDR3 protein: CAISVKGSESSTDTQYF. DNA of the CDR3: TGTGCCATCAGTGTGAAGGGGTCGGAGTCTAGCACAGATACGCAGTATTTT.

The J gene is TRBJ2-1, the V gene TRBV29-1, with 11 bases fitting TRBD2. From germline, CDR1 is SQVTM and CDR2 ANQGSEA. V shed 4 bases and J 0 bases; nucleotides not matched to a gene: 2. The CDR3 sequence is 15 residues long. The CDR3 protein is CSVVGTSGSYNEQFF. CDR3 sequence (DNA): TGCAGCGTTGTTGGGACTAGCGGCTCCTACAATGAGCAGTTCTTC.

J is TRBJ1-5 and V is TRBV5-1, with TRBD1 as a possible D gene (6 bases). The CDR3 length is 16 residues. Looked up from germline, CDR1 is SGHRS and CDR2 is YFSETQ. Trimming took 2 bases from V and 2 from J, leaving 14 bases between them. Here the CDR3 reads CASSLGGERGNQPQHF. CDR3 nucleotides: TGCGCCAGCAGCTTAGGGGGGGAGAGGGGCAATCAGCCCCAGCATTTT.

J is TRBJ2-2 and V is TRBV7-8; 11 bases fit TRBD2. The CDR3 spans 16 residues. The germline CDR1 and CDR2 sequences are SGHVS and FQNEAQ. Unmatched junction bases numbered 6, after V lost 5 bases and J lost 4 bases. DNA of the CDR3: TGTGCCAGCAGCAACCGACTAGCGGGGCCCACCGGGGAGCTGTTTTTT. Its translation is CASSNRLAGPTGELFF.

This chain uses TRBV29-1 with TRBJ2-2, with D perhaps matching TRBD1 (7 bases). The CDR3 runs 13 residues. V was trimmed by 7 bases and J by 7 bases, leaving 16 bases between them. CDR1 and CDR2 from the germline V gene are SQVTM and ANQGSEA. For the CDR3, the DNA is TGCAGCGCCGGACAGGAGGGGTACGGGGAGCTGTTTTTT. Translation gives CSAGQEGYGELFF.

This chain connects TRBV12-3 or TRBV12-4 to TRBJ2-1; D might be TRBD1 or TRBD2, each matching 6 bases. The CDR3 has 15 residues. V lost 6 bases and J 0 bases, leaving 12 bases between the germline ends. As DNA, the CDR3 is TGTGCCAGCAGCTCTGAGGGGGGCTCCTACAATGAGCAGTTCTTC. Translating it yields CASSSEGGSYNEQFF.

The rearrangement uses TRBV11-2 and TRBJ2-7, with 12 bases lining up with TRBD2. From germline, CDR1 is SGHAT and CDR2 FQNNGV. The CDR3 loop spans 16 amino acids. Trimming at V came to 5 bases and at J to 4 bases, leaving 9 bases not matched to a gene. The CDR3 loop is CASSLRRTSGDYEQYF. The CDR3 nucleotides read TGTGCCAGCAGCCTCAGACGGACTAGCGGGGATTACGAGCAGTACTTC. The whole variable domain, filled in from reference TRBV11-2 and TRBJ2-7, reads EAGVAQSPRYKIIEKRQSVAFWCNPISGHATLYWYQQILGQGPKLLIQFQNNGVVDDSQLPKDRFSAERLKGVDSTLKIQPAKLEDSAVYLCASSLRRTSGDYEQYFGPGTRLTVT.

V usage is TRBV27 and J usage is TRBJ1-6; 7 bases agree with TRBD1. Trimming at V came to 4 bases and at J to 10 bases, leaving 10 bases not matched to a gene. Germline values: CDR1 MNHEY, CDR2 SMNVEV (reference sequence). The CDR3 runs 15 residues. Here the CDR3 DNA reads TGTGCCAGCAGTTCGGGGACAGCGGCCCTCTCACCCCTCCACTTT. Translating it yields CASSSGTAALSPLHF.

The sample holds many counts of this clonotype. V and J are TRBV12-3 or TRBV12-4 and TRBJ1-4; 7 bases are shared with TRBD1. The CDR3 runs to 14 residues. The junction had 8 bases not matched to a gene; V was cut back by 5 bases and J by 8 bases. The CDR3 loop is CASSTGTAGEKLFF. The CDR3 DNA reads TGTGCCAGCAGTACCGGGACAGCAGGAGAAAAACTGTTTTTT.

This clonotype showed up many times. This chain uses TRBV6-2 or TRBV6-3 with TRBJ2-5; weak D call: TRBD1 (6 bases). The CDR3 consists of 14 residues. The V end was cut by 10 bases, the J end by 0 bases, with 15 bases between. CDR1 and CDR2 (germline): MNHEY, SVGEGT. The CDR3 loop reads CATSWTVDQETQYF. CDR3 DNA: TGTGCCACCTCATGGACAGTCGACCAAGAGACCCAGTACTTC.

This clonotype has a count of ten or more. V and J are TRBV20-1 and TRBJ2-3, with 10 bases fitting TRBD2. The V gene end was trimmed by 7 bases and the J gene end by 0 bases; junction bases not matched to a gene: 16. This CDR3 comprises 18 residues. Germline V gives CDR1 DFQATT, CDR2 SNEGSKA (reference sequence). The CDR3 sequence is CSVHIAGGLLYSTDTQYF. Here the CDR3 DNA reads TGCAGTGTTCACATAGCGGGGGGTCTCTTATATAGCACAGATACGCAGTATTTT.

In DNA, the CDR3 is TGCAGCGTTGAGCTGGAGAATAACTATGGCTACACCTTC. Translating gives CSVELENNYGYTF. This chain connects TRBV29-1 to TRBJ1-2; unclear D gene. V lost 3 bases and J lost 1, with 9 bases in between. Germline lookup yields CDR1 SQVTM and CDR2 ANQGSEA. This CDR3 comprises 13 residues. Complete variable domain (other parts from reference TRBV29-1 and TRBJ1-2): SAVISQKPSRDICQRGTSLTIQCQVDSQVTMMFWYRQQPGQSLTLIATANQGSEATYESGFVIDKFPISRPNLTFSTLTVSNMSPEDSSIYLCSVELENNYGYTFGSGTRLTVV.

This clonotype was counted between two and nine times. The chain has TRBV24-1 and TRBJ2-3; D is undetermined. The germline CDR1 and CDR2 sequences are KGHDR and SFDVKD. The length of the CDR3 is 13 residues. V lost 5 bases, J lost 5 bases, and 10 bases lay in between. CDR3 DNA: TGTGCCACCAGTGGCCCAGTGGGAGATACGCAGTATTTT. This sequence encodes CATSGPVGDTQYF.

This clonotype was recorded a few times. This rearrangement joins TRBV7-9 to TRBJ1-5; D gene ambiguous. CDR3 length equals 16 residues. The ends were cut back, 2 bases at V and 2 bases at J, with 13 bases in the middle. The germline gives CDR1 SEHNR, CDR2 FQNEAQ (reference sequence). CDR3 nucleotide sequence: TGTGCCAGCAGCTTACACGTTGGGCTGGGCAATCAGCCCCAGCATTTT. Its translation: CASSLHVGLGNQPQHF. Full variable domain (outside the CDR3, taken from reference TRBV7-9 and TRBJ1-5): DTGVSQNPRHKITKRGQNVTFRCDPISEHNRLYWYRQTLGQGPEFLTYFQNEAQLEKSRLLSDRFSAERPKGSFSTLEIQRTEQGDSAMYLCASSLHVGLGNQPQHFGDGTRLSIL.

The table lists this clonotype with a few counts. The chain combines TRBV10-3 with TRBJ1-2; 8 bases match TRBD1. The CDR3 totals 14 residues. J gave up 5 bases and V 8 bases, and 10 bases lay outside the gene matches. Germline loops: CDR1 ENHRY, CDR2 SYGVKD. The DNA for the CDR3 is TGTGCCATCGACTCAGGGGGCGTAGGGTATGGCTACACCTTC. The encoded protein is CAIDSGGVGYGYTF.

This clonotype was detected ten times or more. The chain joins TRBV4-1 to TRBJ2-7; the D gene is possibly TRBD1 (5 bases). In germline, CDR1 is MGHRA, CDR2 YSYEKL. V dropped 1 base and J dropped 2 bases, with 12 bases sitting between them. CDR3 size: 15 residues. For the CDR3, the DNA is TGCGCCAGCAGCCAAGGTCAGACAGAGACCTACGAGCAGTACTTC. Residues: CASSQGQTETYEQYF.

This clonotype came up a few times. The V gene is TRBV29-1, the J gene TRBJ2-7; TRBD1 aligns across 9 bases. Germline V CDR1 and CDR2: SQVTM, ANQGSEA. The length of the CDR3 is 15 residues. Germline trimming cut 3 bases from V and 0 bases from J; bases unmatched to any gene: 6. The CDR3 sequence: CSVEMGTGNSYEQYF. The CDR3 region has the DNA TGCAGCGTTGAGATGGGGACAGGGAACTCCTACGAGCAGTACTTC.

This clonotype showed up just a few times. The chain combines TRBV27 with TRBJ1-4; tentatively, D is TRBD1 (5 bases). From germline, CDR1 is MNHEY and CDR2 SMNVEV (reference sequence). CDR3 size: 18 residues. The V end was cut by 1 base, the J end by 3 bases, with 18 bases between. The CDR3 nucleotides read TGTGCCAGCAGTTTATACGGGGTGGGGCCTGGCGCTAATGAAAAACTGTTTTTT. Protein sequence: CASSLYGVGPGANEKLFF.

This clonotype was counted ten times or more. This chain connects TRBV2 to TRBJ2-5; no clear D. The V gene's germline CDR1 is SNHLY and CDR2 FYNNEI. The ends were cut back, 8 bases at V and 5 bases at J, with 21 bases in the middle. This CDR3 contains 15 residues. This CDR3 is CASGTDGSPEETQYF. Here the CDR3 DNA reads TGTGCCAGCGGAACGGACGGCTCACCCGAGGAGACCCAGTACTTC. The variable domain in full, with the rest retrieved from reference TRBV2 and TRBJ2-5, is EPEVTQTPSHQVTQMGQEVILRCVPISNHLYFYWYRQILGQKVEFLVSFYNNEISEKSEIFDDQFSVERPDGSNFTLKIRSTKLEDSAMYFCASGTDGSPEETQYFGPGTRLLVL.

This clonotype turned up a few times. The chain employs TRBV7-2 and TRBJ1-2; unclear D gene. Trimming cost V 5 bases and J 4 bases, with 11 bases left between them. The CDR3 covers 13 residues. CDR1 and CDR2 (germline): SGHTA, FQGNSA. The CDR3 bases are TGTGCCAGCAGCCGAGAGGGAGGCTATGGCTACACCTTC. Translation gives CASSREGGYGYTF. Full variable domain (outside the CDR3, taken from reference TRBV7-2 and TRBJ1-2): GAGVSQSPSNKVTEKGKDVELRCDPISGHTALYWYRQSLGQGLEFLIYFQGNSAPDKSGLPSDRFSAERTGGSVSTLTIQRTQQEDSAVYLCASSREGGYGYTFGSGTRLTVV.

This clonotype has just one count. The chain links TRBV5-1 to TRBJ1-1, with 8 bases lining up with TRBD1. V was clipped by 4 bases and J by 5 bases; unmatched bases: 7. This CDR3 has 14 residues. From germline, CDR1 is SGHRS and CDR2 YFSETQ. The CDR3, as DNA: TGCGCCAGCAGCCGTACAGGGGGGTGGACTGAAGCTTTCTTT. This gives the protein CASSRTGGWTEAFF.

There are many counts of this clonotype. The chain links TRBV12-3 or TRBV12-4 to TRBJ1-1; no reliable D call. V lost 7 bases and J 0 bases, leaving 15 bases between the germline ends. The CDR3 sequence is 15 residues long. In DNA form, the CDR3 reads TGTGCCAGCAATCCGTTGGGTACTTTGAACACTGAAGCTTTCTTT. Translation: CASNPLGTLNTEAFF.

This chain joins TRBV7-6 and TRBJ1-2; 10 nucleotides line up with TRBD1. This CDR3 contains 15 residues. CDR1 SGHVS and CDR2 FNYEAQ come from the germline V gene. Trimming at V came to 5 bases and at J to 4 bases, leaving 7 bases not matched to a gene. The CDR3 region is CASSPGTGDIYGYTF. The CDR3 region has the DNA TGTGCCAGCAGCCCAGGGACAGGGGATATCTATGGCTACACCTTC.

This clonotype was counted many times. The chain recombines TRBV12-3 or TRBV12-4 with TRBJ2-7; D gene uncertain. The CDR3 extends over 13 amino acids. V was cut by 2 bases and J by 0 bases, with 5 bases left in between. CDR3 DNA sequence: TGTGCCAGCAGTTTAACAGACTCCTACGAGCAGTACTTC. Encoded protein: CASSLTDSYEQYF.

The chain combines TRBV11-1 with TRBJ2-7; 11 bases map to TRBD2. Germline V gives CDR1 SGHAT, CDR2 FQDESV (reference sequence). This CDR3 is built from 18 residues. V trimming: 4 bases; J trimming: 3 bases; junction bases outside the gene matches: 14. Here the CDR3 DNA reads TGTGCCAGCAGCTCTCGGCCCGGGACTAGCGGAAACCTCTACGAGCAGTACTTC. It yields the protein CASSSRPGTSGNLYEQYF.

This clonotype appeared a few times. The chain joins TRBV6-1 to TRBJ2-1; D may correspond to TRBD1 or TRBD2 (5 bases each). The CDR3 contains 14 residues. CDR1 and CDR2 from the germline V gene are MNHNS and SASEGT. Between the trimmed V and J ends, which lost 4 bases and 4 bases, there was a span of 11 bases. CDR3 bases: TGTGCCAGCAGTGGTGGGGGAGTGTACAATGAGCAGTTCTTC. This translates into CASSGGGVYNEQFF.

This chain uses TRBV27 with TRBJ2-1; D may be TRBD1 (6 bases). V gave up 7 bases and J gave up 7 bases, with 17 bases separating them. The CDR3 length is 14 residues. The germline V gene encodes CDR1 MNHEY and CDR2 SMNVEV (reference sequence). The CDR3 loop is CASTEVGARNEQFF. The CDR3 DNA follows: TGTGCCAGCACCGAGGTGGGGGCGCGTAATGAGCAGTTCTTC.

This clonotype occurred a few times. Compared with germline, one end of the junction differs, possibly owing to a read error. The rearrangement links TRBV6-2 or TRBV6-3 to TRBJ2-7; 9 nucleotides agree with TRBD2. Germline CDR1 and CDR2: MNHEY and SVGEGT. The CDR3 totals 15 residues. The CDR3 loop reads CASSRTSVASYGQYF. CDR3 coding DNA: TGTGCCAGCAGCCGGACTAGCGTGGCCTCCTACGGGCAGTACTTC.